The next 23 T cell receptor beta chains were all read from a single sample in a study of T cell repertoires in cytomegalovirus infection. TCRdb re-called the reads through MiXCR, storing one row per CDR3 protein. This sample has about 830,000 distinct CDR3 sequences; roughly 33% occur once, and the top ten carry roughly 12%. These receptors have no known antigen. Sequenced here: cultured CD8+ T cells from PBMCs, sampled from culture after CMV antigen stimulation. The receptors were gathered from a human donor in good health (CMV status not recorded). Some clones in this sample may be carry-over from other donors' samples.

To note about this clonotype: The junction and the germline gene differ at one end; a read error may be behind it. CDR3 DNA sequence: TGTGCCAGCAGCCCGAGCCTCAATCAGCCCCGGCATTTT. Translation: CASSPSLNQPRHF. The chain recombines TRBV5-6 with TRBJ1-5; unclear D gene. This CDR3 region has 13 residues. CDR1 is SGHDT, CDR2 YYEEEE, per germline. The variable domain in full, with the rest retrieved from reference TRBV5-6 and TRBJ1-5, is DAGVTQSPTHLIKTRGQQVTLRCSPKSGHDTVSWYQQALGQGPQFIFQYYEEEERQRGNFPDRFSGHQFPNYSSELNVNALLLGDSALYLCASSPSLNQPRHFGDGTRLSIL.

This chain connects TRBV4-1 to TRBJ2-7, with TRBD2 matching over 8 bases. Germline CDR1 MGHRA, CDR2 YSYEKL. CDR3 length equals 15 residues. Trimming removed 5 bases from V and 2 bases from J; junction bases left unmatched: 8. The CDR3 DNA reads TGCGCCAGCAGCGGCGGCGGGGGGACTACCTACGAGCAGTACTTC. Translating it yields CASSGGGGTTYEQYF.

V and J are TRBV10-3 and TRBJ1-3, with D possibly being TRBD1 (5 bases). V was shortened by 2 bases and J by 4 bases, with 12 bases between the two germline ends. The CDR3 sequence is 15 residues long. Per germline, CDR1 ENHRY and CDR2 SYGVKD. The CDR3 DNA reads TGTGCCATCAGTGAGAGGGACGGTAAAGGAAACACCATATATTTT. This translates into CAISERDGKGNTIYF.

The V gene is TRBV6-5, the J gene TRBJ2-1, with TRBD2 matching over 7 bases. This CDR3 contains 13 residues. V shed 6 bases and J 5 bases; nucleotides not matched to a gene: 4. Germline values: CDR1 MNHEY, CDR2 SVGAGI. CDR3 loop: CASSGTKNNEQFF. The CDR3 DNA follows: TGTGCCAGCAGCGGGACTAAAAACAATGAGCAGTTCTTC.

V and J are TRBV6-6 and TRBJ1-1; no reliable D call. Trimming left V 8 bases short and J 6 bases short, with 37 bases between. Germline V gene sequence: CDR1 MNHNY, CDR2 SVGAGI (reference sequence). The CDR3 loop spans 20 amino acids. The CDR3: CASPEIWRPTPGHSLAEAFF. The CDR3 DNA follows: TGTGCCAGCCCGGAGATCTGGCGGCCTACTCCCGGCCACTCTCTGGCTGAAGCTTTCTTT.

V is TRBV10-3 and J is TRBJ2-6; maybe TRBD1 (6 bases). V lost 6 bases to trimming and J lost 0 bases, with 12 bases between them. This CDR3 is 16 amino acids long. From germline, CDR1 is ENHRY and CDR2 SYGVKD. The CDR3: CAIRDRDNSGANVLTF. In DNA form, the CDR3 reads TGTGCCATCAGGGACAGAGATAACTCTGGGGCCAACGTCCTGACTTTC.

V and J are TRBV19 and TRBJ1-5; D is uncertain. V shed 7 bases and J shed 0 bases, with 13 bases lying between them. Germline loops: CDR1 LNHDA, CDR2 SQIVND (reference sequence). The CDR3 contains 15 residues. CDR3 nucleotides: TGTGCCAGTACCCCGGGGTGGTCTAGCAATCAGCCCCAGCATTTT. It is translated as CASTPGWSSNQPQHF.

The J gene is TRBJ1-6, the V gene TRBV5-1; D uncertain. V gave up 5 bases and J gave up 4 bases, with 13 bases separating them. Germline-derived CDR1 and CDR2 are SGHRS and YFSETQ. This CDR3 region has 15 residues. The CDR3 DNA reads TGCGCCAGCAGAATCGCACAAGGGTATAATTCACCCCTCCACTTT. This codes for CASRIAQGYNSPLHF.

This clonotype was picked up one time. An end of the junction differs from the germline gene, which may be a read error. V usage is TRBV4-1 and J usage is TRBJ2-5, with TRBD1 matching over 7 bases. CDR3 length: 15 residues. The V gene's germline CDR1 is MGHRA and CDR2 YSYEKL. The CDR3 DNA reads as TGCACCAGCAGCCCCGGACAGGTTCGCGGAGAGACCCAGTACTTC. Translated, it gives CTSSPGQVRGETQYF.

This clonotype was recorded a few times. The J gene is TRBJ1-6, the V gene TRBV27, with no clear D. CDR3 length: 14 amino acids. In germline, CDR1 is MNHEY, CDR2 SMNVEV (reference sequence). Trimming stripped 0 bases from V and 4 bases from J, with 4 bases between. CDR3 DNA: TGTGCCAGCAGTTTATCAGGGTATAATTCACCCCTCCACTTT. It translates to CASSLSGYNSPLHF.

This clonotype has more than one count but fewer than ten. The chain couples TRBV28 to TRBJ2-7; D is unresolved. This CDR3 has 14 residues. V lost 4 bases, J lost 0 bases, and 10 bases lay in between. CDR1 is MDHEN, CDR2 SYDVKM, per germline. The CDR3 nucleotides read TGTGCCAGCAGTTCAAGGATCAGCTCCTACGAGCAGTACGTC. It translates to CASSSRISSYEQYV.

The chain recombines TRBV10-3 with TRBJ1-1; the D gene is possibly TRBD1 (6 bases). CDR3 length: 17 residues. The V gene's germline CDR1 is ENHRY and CDR2 SYGVKD. V lost 0 bases, J lost 1 base, and 15 bases lay in between. The CDR3 DNA reads as TGTGCCATCAGTGAGTCAAATCCGACAGGACCGAACACTGAAGCTTTCTTT. Its translation: CAISESNPTGPNTEAFF.

This clonotype was found a few times. J is TRBJ2-7 and V is TRBV4-1; 7 nucleotides match TRBD1. V was pared by 1 base and J by 2 bases, with 2 bases of the junction left unmatched. Germline values: CDR1 MGHRA, CDR2 YSYEKL. There are 14 residues in the CDR3. CDR3 sequence reads: CASSQATGAYEQYF. The CDR3 DNA is TGCGCCAGCAGCCAAGCAACAGGGGCCTACGAGCAGTACTTC.

This clonotype has ten or more counts. This sequence joins TRBV20-1 and TRBJ1-1, with 7 bases aligning to TRBD1. The CDR3 runs 14 residues. Trimming took 1 base from V and 11 from J; bases not matched to a gene: 13. CDR1 is DFQATT and CDR2 is SNEGSKA in the germline V gene (reference sequence). CDR3 sequence (DNA): TGCAGTGCTAGAGCCGACAGGGACTCTATTGACGCTTTCTTT. This codes for CSARADRDSIDAFF.

This clonotype was seen a handful of times. The V and J genes are TRBV12-3 or TRBV12-4 and TRBJ2-1; D remains unclear. This CDR3 region has 13 residues. V was cut by 5 bases and J by 9 bases, with 14 bases left in between. The CDR3: CASSTGPVAEQFF. CDR3 bases: TGTGCCAGCAGTACGGGCCCTGTGGCTGAGCAGTTCTTC.

V gene TRBV28 combines with J gene TRBJ1-1; a weak D match, TRBD1 (5 bases). V was shortened by 6 bases and J by 1 base, with 12 bases between the two germline ends. Germline V lookup: CDR1 MDHEN, CDR2 SYDVKM. This CDR3 comprises 14 residues. The CDR3: CASSPGQPNTEAFF. The CDR3 DNA reads TGTGCCAGCAGCCCGGGGCAACCGAACACTGAAGCTTTCTTT.

This clonotype was seen more than once but under ten times. The rearrangement uses TRBV7-9 and TRBJ1-2; no reliable D call. Germline V gives CDR1 SEHNR, CDR2 FQNEAQ (reference sequence). The length of the CDR3 is 14 residues. V dropped 2 bases and J dropped 3 bases, with 10 bases sitting between them. The CDR3 reads CASSLPGRDYGYTF. The CDR3 DNA reads as TGTGCCAGCAGCTTACCGGGCAGAGACTATGGCTACACCTTC.

In its sample, this clonotype was seen a few times. The gene calls are TRBV6-1 and TRBJ1-5; D is perhaps TRBD1 (5 bases). Germline CDR1 MNHNS, CDR2 SASEGT. The CDR3 covers 16 residues. V lost 3 bases to trimming and J lost 1 base, with 13 bases between them. The CDR3 sequence is CASSDDSSESNQPQHF. DNA of the CDR3: TGTGCCAGCAGTGATGACAGCTCGGAGAGCAATCAGCCCCAGCATTTT.

The chain links TRBV4-1 to TRBJ1-5; no definite D call. V lost 1 base, J lost 6 bases, and 13 bases lay in between. Looked up from germline, CDR1 is MGHRA and CDR2 is YSYEKL. The CDR3 consists of 15 residues. CDR3: CASSQGLGAGQPQHF. CDR3 nucleotides: TGCGCCAGCAGCCAAGGCTTAGGAGCCGGTCAGCCCCAGCATTTT.

The chain combines TRBV18 with TRBJ2-3, with 9 positions matching TRBD2. Trimming removed 6 bases from V and 3 bases from J; junction bases left unmatched: 13. CDR3 length: 17 residues. Per the germline V gene, CDR1 is KGHSH and CDR2 is LQKENI. In nucleotides, the CDR3 is TGTGCCAGCTCGGGGACCAGATGGCTAGCGGGAACAGATACGCAGTATTTT. Its protein product is CASSGTRWLAGTDTQYF.

This chain uses TRBV27 with TRBJ2-5, with D unclear. V shed 0 bases and J shed 2 bases, with 10 bases lying between them. Germline CDR1 is MNHEY and CDR2 is SMNVEV (reference sequence). The CDR3 runs 15 residues. The CDR3 bases are TGTGCCAGCAGTTTATCGATCGGGTTACAAGAGACCCAGTACTTC. Translated, it gives CASSLSIGLQETQYF.

This clonotype was recorded a few times. The chain joins TRBV27 to TRBJ1-2, with a tentative D call TRBD1 (5 bases). The CDR3 runs to 15 residues. V lost 2 bases and J lost 7, with 17 bases in between. Germline CDR1 reads MNHEY; CDR2 reads SMNVEV (reference sequence). The CDR3 region is CASSLIGGAGGGYTF. Written as DNA, the CDR3 is TGTGCCAGCAGTTTAATCGGCGGGGCGGGGGGTGGCTACACCTTC.

A single count supports this clonotype. The chain combines TRBV29-1 with TRBJ1-1; 9 nucleotides line up with TRBD1. The V and J ends lost 6 bases and 2 bases, in that order; junction bases with no gene match: 13. CDR1 and CDR2 from the germline V gene are SQVTM and ANQGSEA. The CDR3 is made up of 16 amino acids. The CDR3 reads CSVGGQGDLLNTEAFF. In DNA form, the CDR3 reads TGCAGCGTCGGGGGACAGGGCGACCTTCTAAACACTGAAGCTTTCTTT. The full variable domain, in which reference TRBV29-1 and TRBJ1-1 provide the parts outside the CDR3, is SAVISQKPSRDICQRGTSLTIQCQVDSQVTMMFWYRQQPGQSLTLIATANQGSEATYESGFVIDKFPISRPNLTFSTLTVSNMSPEDSSIYLCSVGGQGDLLNTEAFFGQGTRLTVV.